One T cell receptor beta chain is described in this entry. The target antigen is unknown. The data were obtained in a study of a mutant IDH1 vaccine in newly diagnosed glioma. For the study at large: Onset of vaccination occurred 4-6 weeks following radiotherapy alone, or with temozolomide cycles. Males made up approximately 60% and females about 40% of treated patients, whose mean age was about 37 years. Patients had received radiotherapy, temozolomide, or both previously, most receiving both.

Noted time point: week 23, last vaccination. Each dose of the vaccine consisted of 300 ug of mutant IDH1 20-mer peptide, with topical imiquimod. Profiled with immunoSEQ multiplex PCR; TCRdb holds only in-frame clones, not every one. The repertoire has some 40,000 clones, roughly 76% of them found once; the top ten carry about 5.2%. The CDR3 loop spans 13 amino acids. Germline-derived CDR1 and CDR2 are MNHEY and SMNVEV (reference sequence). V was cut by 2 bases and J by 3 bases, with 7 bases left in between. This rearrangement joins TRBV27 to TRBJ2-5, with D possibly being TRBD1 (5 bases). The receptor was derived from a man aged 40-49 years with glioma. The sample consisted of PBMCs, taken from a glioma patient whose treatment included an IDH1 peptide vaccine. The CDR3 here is CASSLLDKETQYF. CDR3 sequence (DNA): TGTGCCAGCAGTTTACTGGACAAAGAGACCCAGTACTTC.